These 31 T cell receptor beta chains were all obtained from the same sample, sequenced in a study of CD8+ T cells in alopecia areata. This sample's treatment: oral pan-JAK inhibitor, 5-10 mg twice daily. Extracted RNA was reverse transcribed, and the resulting cDNA served as sequencing template. Clones were sequenced by immunoSEQ multiplex PCR, and TCRdb holds only the in-frame ones, with some missing. Of roughly 200,000 clones in the sample, around 50% were seen once. Specimen: CD8+ T cells sorted from blood, collected at week 24, from a patient treated with tofacitinib. The receptors here all came from a human donor with alopecia areata.

The CDR3 region is CATPGREGINEQFF. The CDR3 DNA reads as TGTGCCACCCCCGGGAGGGAGGGGATCAATGAGCAGTTCTTC. V gene TRBV15 combines with J gene TRBJ2-1; 8 bases fit TRBD2. J was trimmed by 6 bases and V by 8 bases; bases with no gene match: 9. The V gene's germline CDR1 is LNHNV and CDR2 YYDKDF (reference sequence). CDR3 length: 14 residues.

As concerns this clone: This sequence is one base from a far larger clone and is likely a read error. The rearrangement links TRBV2 to TRBJ1-1; maybe TRBD1 (6 bases). The germline gives CDR1 SNHLY, CDR2 FYNNEI. The CDR3 runs 12 residues. V lost 6 bases, J lost 3 bases, and 8 bases lay in between. The CDR3 DNA reads as TGTGCCAGCAGCTCAGGGGACACTGAAGCTTTCTTT. Translation: CASSSGDTEAFF.

The chain is built from TRBV5-6 and TRBJ2-7; no firm D call. CDR1 is SGHDT and CDR2 is YYEEEE in the germline V gene. Trimming left V 0 bases short and J 4 bases short, with 5 bases between. The CDR3 sequence is 12 residues long. CDR3 in amino acids: CASSLGDYEQYF. CDR3 nucleotide sequence: TGTGCCAGCAGCTTGGGGGATTACGAGCAGTACTTC.

This clone was recorded a few times. The rearrangement links TRBV29-1 to TRBJ2-3; D not resolved. V was shortened by 6 bases and J by 4 bases, with 11 bases between the two germline ends. The germline gives CDR1 SQVTM, CDR2 ANQGSEA. CDR3 length equals 12 residues. The DNA of the CDR3 is TGCAGCGTGCTAATGGGTCCAGATACGCAGTATTTT. It translates to CSVLMGPDTQYF.

J is TRBJ2-5 and V is TRBV6-6, with TRBD2 matching 8 bases. With 1 base clipped from V and 3 bases from J, the junction kept 4 bases outside the gene matches. Germline V CDR1 and CDR2: MNHNY, SVGAGI (reference sequence). The length of the CDR3 is 15 residues. The CDR3 reads CASSYFLRGEETQYF. CDR3 in DNA: TGTGCCAGCAGTTACTTTTTGCGGGGGGAAGAGACCCAGTACTTC.

The chain carries TRBV15 and TRBJ1-5, with a possible D match to TRBD1 (6 bases). Germline CDR1 LNHNV, CDR2 YYDKDF (reference sequence). The V and J ends lost 4 bases and 7 bases respectively, with 17 bases between them. This CDR3 spans 15 amino acids. The DNA of the CDR3 is TGTGCCACCAGCACTCCCCAGGGGCGTCGACAGCCCCAGCATTTT. Translation gives CATSTPQGRRQPQHF.

The chain has TRBV7-7 and TRBJ2-5; D is unclear. Germline V gene lookup returns CDR1 SSHAT and CDR2 FNYEAQ (reference sequence). CDR3 length equals 12 residues. Between the trimmed V and J ends, which lost 4 bases and 2 bases, there was a span of 5 bases. CDR3 sequence reads: CASSSSQETQYF. The DNA for the CDR3 is TGTGCCAGCAGCTCCAGTCAAGAGACCCAGTACTTC.

This clone was found a few times. The chain's CDR3 is CASSLGQGFYEQYF. As DNA, the CDR3 is TGTGCCAGCAGCTTGGGACAGGGGTTCTACGAGCAGTACTTC. V gene TRBV5-6 combines with J gene TRBJ2-7; the match to TRBD1 covers 8 bases. CDR3 size: 14 residues. Germline values: CDR1 SGHDT, CDR2 YYEEEE. Trimming at V came to 0 bases and at J to 3 bases, leaving 2 bases not matched to a gene.

The chain employs TRBV2 and TRBJ1-5; 8 bases line up with TRBD1. CDR3 length equals 15 residues. CDR1 is SNHLY and CDR2 is FYNNEI in the germline V gene. With 5 bases clipped from V and 1 base from J, the junction kept 4 bases outside the gene matches. The CDR3 DNA follows: TGTGCCAGCAGTCCGACAGGGGTGAGCAATCAGCCCCAGCATTTT. Protein product: CASSPTGVSNQPQHF.

This clone has a handful of counts. The rearrangement links TRBV13 to TRBJ2-7, with 13 bases fitting TRBD2. Germline values: CDR1 PRHDT, CDR2 FYEKMQ (reference sequence). Trimming cost V 5 bases and J 0 bases; bases outside gene matches: 4. The CDR3 sequence is 16 residues long. The CDR3, as DNA: TGTGCCAGCAGCCCAGGACTAGCGGGGGACTCCTACGAGCAGTACTTC. Protein product: CASSPGLAGDSYEQYF.

V and J are TRBV30 and TRBJ1-5; D ambiguous. V gave up 0 bases and J gave up 4 bases, with 16 bases separating them. The CDR3 covers 16 residues. Germline assignment: CDR1 GTSNPN and CDR2 SVGIG (reference sequence). The CDR3 reads CAWSVPQQGGNQPQHF. For the CDR3, the DNA is TGTGCCTGGAGTGTACCCCAACAAGGAGGGAATCAGCCCCAGCATTTT.

The chain recombines TRBV6-1 with TRBJ2-5; D call uncertain. Per the germline V gene, CDR1 is MNHNS and CDR2 is SASEGT. V was shortened by 1 base and J by 1 base, with 7 bases between the two germline ends. This CDR3 comprises 14 residues. The CDR3 here is CASSEGPGQETQYF. CDR3 DNA: TGTGCCAGCAGTGAAGGGCCGGGCCAAGAGACCCAGTACTTC.

The chain links TRBV7-2 to TRBJ2-2; D is unresolved. V lost 7 bases and J 6 bases, leaving 6 bases between the germline ends. The CDR3 sequence is 11 residues long. Germline V gene data show CDR1 as SGHTA and CDR2 as FQGNSA. CDR3 loop: CASTPPGELFF. CDR3 DNA: TGTGCCAGCACCCCTCCCGGGGAGCTGTTTTTT.

This clone came up a few times. Its ends do not fully match the called genes, so a read error is possible. The chain links TRBV30 to TRBJ1-2; D is undetermined. This CDR3 region has 11 residues. Germline CDR1 GTSNPN, CDR2 SVGIG (reference sequence). CDR3 protein: CGRGTNYGYTF. As DNA, the CDR3 is TGCGGGCGGGGTACTAACTATGGCTACACCTTC.

This clone came up a few times. The rearrangement joins TRBV2 to TRBJ2-3; D gene uncertain. The CDR3 has 13 residues. Germline lookup yields CDR1 SNHLY and CDR2 FYNNEI. The V end lost 2 bases, the J end lost 6 bases, and 9 bases lay between the germline ends. This chain's CDR3 is CASSEWQFDTQYF. The CDR3 DNA follows: TGTGCCAGCAGTGAATGGCAGTTCGATACGCAGTATTTT.

This rearrangement joins TRBV7-8 to TRBJ1-2; 10 bases map to TRBD1. Germline lookup yields CDR1 SGHVS and CDR2 FQNEAQ. There are 15 residues in the CDR3. Germline trimming cut 4 bases from V and 3 bases from J; bases unmatched to any gene: 5. CDR3 loop: CASSSDRGHDYGYTF. The CDR3 coding sequence is TGTGCCAGCAGCTCCGACAGGGGGCATGACTATGGCTACACCTTC.

J is TRBJ1-1 and V is TRBV7-8; D remains unclear. This CDR3 contains 14 residues. Germline CDR1 reads SGHVS; CDR2 reads FQNEAQ. The V end lost 1 base, the J end lost 6 bases, and 12 bases lay between the germline ends. The CDR3, as DNA: TGTGCCAGCAGCTTAGGCGGATCCGGGGCTGAAGCTTTCTTT. It encodes CASSLGGSGAEAFF.

This chain connects TRBV19 to TRBJ2-7; 7 bases map to TRBD2. The CDR3 runs 12 residues. The J segment lost 2 bases and the V segment lost 11 bases, leaving 6 bases of the junction unmatched. The germline V gene has CDR1 LNHDA and CDR2 SQIVND (reference sequence). As DNA, the CDR3 is TGTGCCTCGCGCGGGGGTACCTACGAGCAGTACTTC. Protein: CASRGGTYEQYF.

There are a few counts of this clone. The chain is built from TRBV5-1 and TRBJ2-5, with D possibly being TRBD2 (7 bases). In germline, CDR1 is SGHRS, CDR2 YFSETQ. V lost 6 bases, J lost 1 base, and 13 bases lay in between. The CDR3 runs 14 residues. CDR3 protein: CASTLGGAQETQYF. CDR3 bases: TGCGCCAGCACCTTAGGGGGGGCCCAAGAGACCCAGTACTTC. Using reference TRBV5-1 and TRBJ2-5 for the parts outside the CDR3, the full variable domain is KAGVTQTPRYLIKTRGQQVTLSCSPISGHRSVSWYQQTPGQGLQFLFEYFSETQRNKGNFPGRFSGRQFSNSRSEMNVSTLELGDSALYLCASTLGGAQETQYFGPGTRLLVL.

J is TRBJ2-5 and V is TRBV7-8; no clear D gene. Trimming took off 1 base at V and 9 bases at J, with 6 bases between the two ends. The CDR3 loop spans 11 amino acids. Germline CDR1 and CDR2: SGHVS and FQNEAQ. DNA of the CDR3: TGTGCCAGCAGCTTAGGAGAAGCCCAGTACTTC. This gives the protein CASSLGEAQYF. Together with reference TRBV7-8 and TRBJ2-5, the CDR3 gives the full variable domain: GAGVSQSPRYKVAKRGQDVALRCDPISGHVSLFWYQQALGQGPEFLTYFQNEAQLDKSGLPSDRFFAERPEGSVSTLKIQRTQQEDSAVYLCASSLGEAQYFGPGTRLLVL.

In DNA, the CDR3 is TGTGCCAGCAGCTTATCTCCGGGGGCCGACTATGGCTACACCTTC. Translation: CASSLSPGADYGYTF. The V call is TRBV11-2, the J call TRBJ1-2; D perhaps matches TRBD1 (6 bases). Germline CDR1 SGHAT, CDR2 FQNNGV. The CDR3 is 15 amino acids. V lost 2 bases and J lost 3, with 13 bases in between. Combining the CDR3 with reference TRBV11-2 and TRBJ1-2 gives the whole variable domain EAGVAQSPRYKIIEKRQSVAFWCNPISGHATLYWYQQILGQGPKLLIQFQNNGVVDDSQLPKDRFSAERLKGVDSTLKIQPAKLEDSAVYLCASSLSPGADYGYTFGSGTRLTVV.

This clone was seen more than once but under ten times. The V and J genes are TRBV30 and TRBJ1-1; 7 nucleotides line up with TRBD1. V shed 1 base and J 1 base; nucleotides not matched to a gene: 6. Looked up from germline, CDR1 is GTSNPN and CDR2 is SVGIG (reference sequence). This CDR3 is 15 amino acids long. The CDR3 coding sequence is TGTGCCTGGAGTGAGATGACAGGGCCGAACACTGAAGCTTTCTTT. It yields the protein CAWSEMTGPNTEAFF.

This clone was seen a few times. The rearrangement uses TRBV27 and TRBJ1-6, with D possibly TRBD1 on 5 matching bases. CDR1 MNHEY and CDR2 SMNVEV come from the germline V gene (reference sequence). The ends were cut back, 3 bases at V and 7 bases at J, with 10 bases in the middle. This CDR3 is 14 amino acids long. The CDR3 reads CASSFGTVNSPLHF. CDR3 coding DNA: TGTGCCAGCAGTTTCGGGACGGTCAATTCACCCCTCCACTTT.

This chain's CDR3 is CATNSKGSGNEQFF. The CDR3 region has the DNA TGTGCCACCAACTCGAAAGGTTCGGGCAATGAGCAGTTCTTC. V and J are TRBV15 and TRBJ2-1; D is unresolved. The CDR3 runs 14 residues. Looked up from germline, CDR1 is LNHNV and CDR2 is YYDKDF (reference sequence). V was pared by 7 bases and J by 6 bases, with 16 bases between.

V gene TRBV7-9 combines with J gene TRBJ2-5; TRBD2 is a possible D gene (6 bases). CDR1 and CDR2 (germline): SEHNR, FQNEAQ (reference sequence). CDR3 size: 14 residues. V dropped 7 bases and J dropped 5 bases, with 17 bases sitting between them. As DNA, the CDR3 is TGTGCCAGCAAAATCGGCGGGACTGCGGAGACCCAGTACTTC. This sequence encodes CASKIGGTAETQYF.

The rearrangement joins TRBV30 to TRBJ1-2; a possible D gene is TRBD1 (5 bases). Germline values: CDR1 GTSNPN, CDR2 SVGIG (reference sequence). The CDR3 runs 14 residues. V was trimmed by 1 base and J by 4 bases, leaving 13 bases between them. CDR3 region: CAWSASRGPYGYTF. The CDR3 coding sequence is TGTGCCTGGAGTGCGAGTCGGGGACCCTATGGCTACACCTTC.

The rearrangement joins TRBV10-3 to TRBJ1-2; 8 bases map to TRBD1. Trimming cost V 9 bases and J 6 bases; bases outside gene matches: 12. CDR3 length equals 14 residues. The germline V gene has CDR1 ENHRY and CDR2 SYGVKD. CDR3 in DNA: TGTGCCATAAGCCCGGACAGGGCTGGCGATGGCTACACCTTC. Protein sequence: CAISPDRAGDGYTF.

CDR3 sequence (DNA): TGTGCCAGCAGCCGGCCCTATGACAGCTCTGGGGCCAACGTCCTGACTTTC. Protein sequence: CASSRPYDSSGANVLTF. This chain links TRBV14 with TRBJ2-6; TRBD1 is a possible D gene (5 bases). In germline, CDR1 is SGHDN, CDR2 FVKESK. The CDR3 sequence is 17 residues long. The V and J ends lost 4 bases and 0 bases respectively, with 13 bases between them.

This clone was recorded at least ten times. The chain is built from TRBV4-1 and TRBJ1-1; D remains ambiguous. Germline CDR1 reads MGHRA; CDR2 reads YSYEKL. V shed 3 bases and J shed 7 bases, with 9 bases lying between them. The CDR3 sequence is 12 residues long. CDR3 nucleotides: TGCGCCAGCAGCCACCTCGGAGGTGAAGCTTTCTTT. Amino acids: CASSHLGGEAFF.

This clone was recorded a few times. The chain has TRBV29-1 and TRBJ1-1, with 9 bases identical to TRBD1. Germline CDR1 reads SQVTM; CDR2 reads ANQGSEA. With 6 bases clipped from V and 4 bases from J, the junction kept 3 bases outside the gene matches. This CDR3 region has 12 residues. The CDR3 here is CSVGTGLTEAFF. The CDR3 nucleotides read TGCAGCGTGGGGACAGGGCTCACTGAAGCTTTCTTT. The full variable domain, rest sourced from reference TRBV29-1 and TRBJ1-1, is SAVISQKPSRDICQRGTSLTIQCQVDSQVTMMFWYRQQPGQSLTLIATANQGSEATYESGFVIDKFPISRPNLTFSTLTVSNMSPEDSSIYLCSVGTGLTEAFFGQGTRLTVV.

The chain uses TRBV19 and TRBJ2-7; tentative D call: TRBD2 (5 bases). Between the trimmed V and J ends, which lost 3 bases and 2 bases, there was a span of 17 bases. The length of the CDR3 is 16 residues. In germline, CDR1 is LNHDA, CDR2 SQIVND (reference sequence). This CDR3 is CASSISADYTTYEQYF. The CDR3 coding sequence is TGTGCCAGTAGTATCTCGGCAGACTATACGACCTACGAGCAGTACTTC.